This T cell receptor (beta chain) was recovered during a study of radiation and T cells in renal cell carcinoma. Measured with immunoSEQ multiplex PCR; TCRdb has only the in-frame clones, and not every one. This table has about 74,000 clones, roughly nine tenths appearing once. Study observations and caveats: From baseline, blood top tumor clonotypes peaked at 2 weeks post-radiation. No pretreatment tumor biopsies were available for baseline clonotypes.

About this clone itself: Its cognate antigen is unknown.

Documented time point: blood 4 weeks post-SBRT, at nephrectomy. As to treatment: 15 Gy SBRT to primary tumor, nephrectomy 4 weeks later. Nephrectomy followed 15 Gy stereotactic body radiation by 4 weeks. The patient's renal cell carcinoma had clear cell pathology. The CDR3 has 12 residues. Per germline, CDR1 MNHEY and CDR2 SMNVEV (reference sequence). The germline V and J ends were trimmed by 6 bases and 2 bases, with 7 bases remaining between them. The TCR comes from a woman between 65 and 79 years old with renal cell carcinoma. The sequences come from blood, collected from a patient whose treatment included radiotherapy and nephrectomy. The chain has TRBV27 and TRBJ1-2; D is unclear. CDR3 region: CASSLRNYGYTF. The CDR3 bases are TGTGCCAGCAGCCTTCGCAACTATGGCTACACCTTC.